One and the same sample provided the 10 T cell receptor beta chains below, sequenced in a study of OX40 agonist ivuxolimab in advanced cancers. The protocol was immunoSEQ multiplex PCR, while the TCRdb copy is restricted to in-frame clones and leaves out a portion. The sample contains some 59,000 clones, 75% to 90% of which appear only once. The specimen comprised CD4+ or CD8+ T cells sorted from blood, sampled in a trial of the OX40 agonist ivuxolimab. The source is an adult with an advanced solid tumor such as melanoma, head and neck, liver or kidney cancer.

In DNA, the CDR3 is TGTGCCAGCAGCTTGGGAGGGGCTAATGAAAAACTGTTTTTT. Its translation is CASSLGGANEKLFF. V and J are TRBV5-8 and TRBJ1-4; TRBD1 is a possible D gene (5 bases). V lost 0 bases, J lost 3 bases, and 6 bases lay in between. The CDR3 has 14 residues. The germline V gene has CDR1 SGHTS and CDR2 YDEGEE.

This chain uses TRBV18 with TRBJ1-5; perhaps TRBD1 as D (5 bases). The CDR3 runs 14 residues. Germline CDR1 reads KGHSH; CDR2 reads LQKENI. The V end lost 3 bases, the J end lost 3 bases, and 9 bases lay between the germline ends. In DNA form, the CDR3 reads TGTGCCAGCTCACCGCAGGGTTCCAATCAGCCCCAGCATTTT. It yields the protein CASSPQGSNQPQHF. Using reference TRBV18 and TRBJ1-5 for the parts outside the CDR3, the full variable domain is NAGVMQNPRHLVRRRGQEARLRCSPMKGHSHVYWYRQLPEEGLKFMVYLQKENIIDESGMPKERFSAEFPKEGPSILRIQQVVRGDSAAYFCASSPQGSNQPQHFGDGTRLSIL.

The chain combines TRBV7-9 with TRBJ1-2; weak D call: TRBD1 (6 bases). V was clipped by 2 bases and J by 7 bases, with 14 bases between them. The CDR3 length is 14 residues. Germline CDR1 SEHNR, CDR2 FQNEAQ (reference sequence). CDR3 in DNA: TGTGCCAGCAGCTTAAGTCAGGGGTATAGTGGCTACACCTTC. Translating it yields CASSLSQGYSGYTF.

The chain employs TRBV2 and TRBJ2-5; 8 bases match TRBD1. V lost 6 bases to trimming and J lost 3 bases; unmatched junction nucleotides: 0. This CDR3 is built from 12 residues. The germline gives CDR1 SNHLY, CDR2 FYNNEI. The CDR3, as DNA: TGTGCCAGCAGGACAGGGGAAGAGACCCAGTACTTC. Amino acids: CASRTGEETQYF.

V is TRBV5-1 and J is TRBJ2-3, with 10 bases that match TRBD2. This CDR3 comprises 16 residues. The V segment lost 4 bases and the J segment 2 bases; nucleotides outside the gene matches: 7. Germline V gene sequence: CDR1 SGHRS, CDR2 YFSETQ. The CDR3 region has the DNA TGCGCCAGCAGCCCCAAGCGGGGGGGATTCACAGATACGCAGTATTTT. Encoded protein: CASSPKRGGFTDTQYF.

V usage is TRBV5-1 and J usage is TRBJ2-2, with D possibly TRBD2 on 5 matching bases. Germline CDR1 and CDR2: SGHRS and YFSETQ. V was trimmed by 0 bases and J by 5 bases, leaving 8 bases between them. This CDR3 spans 14 amino acids. The CDR3, as DNA: TGCGCCAGCAGCTTGGATGGGGAGACCGGGGAGCTGTTTTTT. Its translation is CASSLDGETGELFF.

The V call is TRBV18, the J call TRBJ1-4; D may be TRBD1 (6 bases). V was clipped by 8 bases and J by 4 bases, with 14 bases between them. CDR3 length: 14 amino acids. Germline V CDR1 and CDR2: KGHSH, LQKENI. The CDR3 DNA follows: TGTGCCAGCGCCCCCACAGGGAATAATGAAAAACTGTTTTTT. This sequence encodes CASAPTGNNEKLFF.

The chain recombines TRBV18 with TRBJ2-3; tentatively, D is TRBD1 or TRBD2 (5 bases each). The CDR3 runs to 21 residues. V lost 4 bases and J 2 bases, leaving 31 bases between the germline ends. Germline V gives CDR1 KGHSH, CDR2 LQKENI. The CDR3 spells CASSRSSSSGSRRLDTDTQYF. The DNA for the CDR3 is TGTGCCAGCTCACGGTCGTCCTCGTCAGGGAGCCGAAGGTTGGACACAGATACGCAGTATTTT.

The chain carries TRBV5-6 and TRBJ1-6, with unresolved D. Germline assignment: CDR1 SGHDT and CDR2 YYEEEE. V was shortened by 1 base and J by 0 bases, with 11 bases between the two germline ends. This CDR3 is 17 amino acids long. This chain's CDR3 is CASSLWFGSSYNSPLHF. The DNA for the CDR3 is TGTGCCAGCAGCTTGTGGTTCGGGAGCTCCTATAATTCACCCCTCCACTTT.

V usage is TRBV2 and J usage is TRBJ2-1, with 8 bases identical to TRBD1. The CDR3 is 12 residues long. Germline V gives CDR1 SNHLY, CDR2 FYNNEI. V lost 6 bases, J lost 15 bases, and 10 bases stayed unmatched. CDR3 DNA sequence: TGTGCCAGCAGCCCTGACAGGGGTTCTCCGTTCTTC. Amino acid sequence: CASSPDRGSPFF.